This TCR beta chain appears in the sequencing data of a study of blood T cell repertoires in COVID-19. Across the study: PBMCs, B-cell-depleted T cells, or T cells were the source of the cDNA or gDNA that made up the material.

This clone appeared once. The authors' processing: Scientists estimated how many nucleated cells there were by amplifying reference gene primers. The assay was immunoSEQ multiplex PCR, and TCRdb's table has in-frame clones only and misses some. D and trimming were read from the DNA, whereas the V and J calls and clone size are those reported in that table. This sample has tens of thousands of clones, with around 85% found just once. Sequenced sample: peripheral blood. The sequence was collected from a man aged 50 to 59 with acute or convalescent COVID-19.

The CDR3, as DNA: TGTGCCAGCAGCCTTGACACCGGGGAGCTGTTTTTT. Encoded protein: CASSLDTGELFF. The V and J genes are TRBV28 and TRBJ2-2; D remains ambiguous. V lost 6 bases and J lost 3, with 5 bases in between. The CDR3 loop spans 12 amino acids. Germline CDR1 MDHEN, CDR2 SYDVKM.